These T cell receptor beta chains were read from a single sample in a study of beta chain features in type 1 diabetes. Assay: immunoSEQ multiplex PCR; the TCRdb copy retains only in-frame clones and omits some. The sample has roughly 47,000 clones, roughly 48% seen once. Sequencing used stem cell memory CD4+ T cells from blood. The receptor set was obtained from a young man with type 1 diabetes. Both conserved end residues are part of each CDR3. Each record gives: clone size, D gene, V gene, J gene, CDR3 DNA, CDR3 protein. A D gene is named only where the DNA matches it firmly. Clone sizes are given selectively: once, few, many, or a class where the clone is expanded.

abundance: NA; d_gene: TRBD2; v_gene: TRBV28; j_gene: TRBJ2-3; CDR3nt: TGTGCCAGCAGGCTGGGGGGAGGGTCCCCAGATACGCAGTATTTT; CDR3aa: CASRLGGGSPDTQYF
abundance: NA; d_gene: NA; v_gene: TRBV11-2; j_gene: TRBJ2-5; CDR3nt: TGTGCCAGCAGCTCCGAAGAGACCCAGTACTTC; CDR3aa: CASSSEETQYF
abundance: NA; d_gene: TRBD2; v_gene: TRBV2; j_gene: TRBJ2-7; CDR3nt: TGTGCCAGCACCAGCGGGGGGGCGGTCTCCTACGAGCAGTACTTC; CDR3aa: CASTSGGAVSYEQYF
abundance: NA; d_gene: NA; v_gene: TRBV5-1; j_gene: TRBJ2-7; CDR3nt: TGCGCCAGCAGCTTCTTGGTCCCGGCGGGCGAGCAGTACTTC; CDR3aa: CASSFLVPAGEQYF
abundance: NA; d_gene: TRBD1; v_gene: TRBV7-9; j_gene: TRBJ2-3; CDR3nt: TGTGCCAGCAGGTTAGCCAGGGGGCGTCAAGCGGCAAGCACAGATACGCAGTATTTT; CDR3aa: CASRLARGRQAASTDTQYF
abundance: NA; d_gene: NA; v_gene: TRBV9; j_gene: TRBJ1-1; CDR3nt: TGTGCCAGCAGCGCGGGGGGCTGGGTCACTGAAGCTTTCTTT; CDR3aa: CASSAGGWVTEAFF
abundance: NA; d_gene: NA; v_gene: TRBV19; j_gene: TRBJ1-5; CDR3nt: TGTGCCAGTAGTATTACGGTTTATCAGCCCCAGCATTTT; CDR3aa: CASSITVYQPQHF
abundance: NA; d_gene: NA; v_gene: TRBV19; j_gene: TRBJ1-5; CDR3nt: TGTGCCAGCCGGGAGTTCGCGAGCAATCAGCCCCAGCATTTT; CDR3aa: CASREFASNQPQHF
abundance: NA; d_gene: TRBD2; v_gene: TRBV5-1; j_gene: TRBJ2-2; CDR3nt: TGCGCCAGCAGCTCGACTAGCGGGAGCGCCGGGGAGCTGTTTTTT; CDR3aa: CASSSTSGSAGELFF
abundance: NA; d_gene: TRBD2; v_gene: TRBV7-9; j_gene: TRBJ2-7; CDR3nt: TGTGCCAGCAGCTTTAGACTAGCGGGGTACTACGAGCAGTACTTC; CDR3aa: CASSFRLAGYYEQYF
abundance: few; d_gene: NA; v_gene: TRBV19; j_gene: TRBJ1-2; CDR3nt: TGTGCCAGTAGCCTGACACCGTATGGCTACACCTTC; CDR3aa: CASSLTPYGYTF
abundance: NA; d_gene: TRBD1; v_gene: TRBV7-2; j_gene: TRBJ2-4; CDR3nt: TGTGCCAGCAGCTCGGGACAGGAAAACATTCAGTACTTC; CDR3aa: CASSSGQENIQYF
abundance: NA; d_gene: NA; v_gene: TRBV6-5; j_gene: TRBJ1-1; CDR3nt: TGTGCCAGCAGTACCCCGCGGATGGTAACTGAAGCTTTCTTT; CDR3aa: CASSTPRMVTEAFF
abundance: NA; d_gene: NA; v_gene: TRBV27; j_gene: TRBJ2-7; CDR3nt: TGTGCCAGCAGTTTATCGTACGGTCCCTACGAGCAGTACTTC; CDR3aa: CASSLSYGPYEQYF
abundance: NA; d_gene: TRBD2; v_gene: TRBV5-1; j_gene: TRBJ2-1; CDR3nt: TGCGCCAGCAGCGGTACTAGCGGGAGTTACAATGAGCAGTTCTTC; CDR3aa: CASSGTSGSYNEQFF
abundance: NA; d_gene: NA; v_gene: TRBV11-2; j_gene: TRBJ2-1; CDR3nt: TGTGCCAGCAGCCCCCCACCCAGTGAGCAGTTCTTC; CDR3aa: CASSPPPSEQFF
abundance: NA; d_gene: NA; v_gene: TRBV10-3; j_gene: TRBJ1-4; CDR3nt: TGTGCCATCAGTGAATTGCAGGAGGGGGAAAAACTGTTTTTT; CDR3aa: CAISELQEGEKLFF
abundance: NA; d_gene: TRBD2; v_gene: TRBV9; j_gene: TRBJ2-1; CDR3nt: TGTGCCAGCAGCGTAGGTATTAGCGGGCTATACAATGAGCAGTTCTTC; CDR3aa: CASSVGISGLYNEQFF
abundance: NA; d_gene: NA; v_gene: TRBV28; j_gene: TRBJ1-1; CDR3nt: TGTGCCAGCAGTTTAGGCACCGGGTACGGCACTGAAGCTTTCTTT; CDR3aa: CASSLGTGYGTEAFF
abundance: NA; d_gene: NA; v_gene: TRBV5-4; j_gene: TRBJ1-6; CDR3nt: TGTGCCAGCAGACCAGGGCGAACCTATAATTCACCCCTCCACTTT; CDR3aa: CASRPGRTYNSPLHF
abundance: few; d_gene: NA; v_gene: TRBV4-3; j_gene: TRBJ2-2; CDR3nt: TGCGCCAGCAGCCAAGACCAAGGAGTAACCGGGGAGCTGTTTTTT; CDR3aa: CASSQDQGVTGELFF
abundance: NA; d_gene: NA; v_gene: TRBV21-1; j_gene: TRBJ2-7; CDR3nt: TGTGCCAGCAGCAAAGGCAGGGGCGGCACTAAGCGGGGAACCTACGAGCAGTACTTC; CDR3aa: CASSKGRGGTKRGTYEQYF
abundance: NA; d_gene: NA; v_gene: TRBV6-6; j_gene: TRBJ1-2; CDR3nt: TGTGCCAGCAGTTACGGGCGGGGCTCTAACTATGGCTACACCTTC; CDR3aa: CASSYGRGSNYGYTF
abundance: NA; d_gene: NA; v_gene: TRBV10-3; j_gene: TRBJ2-7; CDR3nt: TGTGCCATCAGTTCTTTGCTGAGACAGGACCGGCCCTACGAGCAGTACTTC; CDR3aa: CAISSLLRQDRPYEQYF
abundance: NA; d_gene: TRBD1; v_gene: TRBV6-6; j_gene: TRBJ1-1; CDR3nt: TGTGCCAGCCGTTTCGGGAGGGGGCGGACTGAAGCTTTCTTT; CDR3aa: CASRFGRGRTEAFF
abundance: NA; d_gene: NA; v_gene: TRBV9; j_gene: TRBJ2-6; CDR3nt: TGTGCCAGCCACCCAGGAATAGGCTCTGGGGCCAACGTCCTGACTTTC; CDR3aa: CASHPGIGSGANVLTF
abundance: NA; d_gene: NA; v_gene: TRBV30; j_gene: TRBJ2-2; CDR3nt: TGTGCCTGGAGTGTACAGTTAACCGGGGAGCTGTTTTTT; CDR3aa: CAWSVQLTGELFF
abundance: NA; d_gene: TRBD1; v_gene: TRBV4-2; j_gene: TRBJ2-7; CDR3nt: TGTGCCAGCAGCCCGGGACAGAACTCCTACGAGCAGTACTTC; CDR3aa: CASSPGQNSYEQYF